The source of this TCR beta chain is a study of cytomegalovirus exposure and HLA in healthy donors. General observations from the study: It was shown in a later analysis that HLA-associated TCR beta chains were more clonally expanded than other, equally common chains.

This PCR relied on a set of 60 Vbeta primers and 13 Jbeta primers. Here immunoSEQ multiplex PCR was the method, and the copy in TCRdb shows in-frame clones only, minus some. Altogether approximately 130,000 clones are present, over 70% being singletons, with the ten largest covering around 1.9%. Points on this clone: Antigen: not known.

The CDR3 length is 16 residues. CDR1 and CDR2 from the germline V gene are MDHEN and SYDVKM. With V trimmed by 5 bases and J by 4 bases, 12 bases remained unmatched. Sequencing was carried out using PBMCs. This rearrangement joins TRBV28 to TRBJ1-2; 8 nucleotides align to TRBD1. This receptor was identified in a woman aged 35 to 49 in good health and CMV-seronegative. The CDR3 loop reads CASSPSGTGDRYGYTF. The CDR3 DNA reads as TGTGCCAGCAGTCCATCGGGGACAGGCGACCGCTATGGCTACACCTTC.